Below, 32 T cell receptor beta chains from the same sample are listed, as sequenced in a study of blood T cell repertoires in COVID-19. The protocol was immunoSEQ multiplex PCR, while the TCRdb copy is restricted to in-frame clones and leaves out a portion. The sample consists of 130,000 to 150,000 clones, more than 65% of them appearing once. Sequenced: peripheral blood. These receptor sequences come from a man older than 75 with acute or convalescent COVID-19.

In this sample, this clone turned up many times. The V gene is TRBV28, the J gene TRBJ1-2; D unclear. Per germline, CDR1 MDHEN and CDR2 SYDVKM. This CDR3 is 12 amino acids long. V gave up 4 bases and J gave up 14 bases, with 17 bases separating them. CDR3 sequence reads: CASSSSTRRLTF. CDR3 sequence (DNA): TGTGCCAGCAGTTCCTCGACTAGACGTTTAACCTTC.

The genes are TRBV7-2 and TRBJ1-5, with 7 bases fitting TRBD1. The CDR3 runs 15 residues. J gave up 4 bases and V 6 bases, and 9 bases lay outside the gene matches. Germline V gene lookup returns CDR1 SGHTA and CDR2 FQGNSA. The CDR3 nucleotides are TGTGCCAGCAGGCTTGACAGGGCGGGAAATCAGCCCCAGCATTTT. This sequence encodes CASRLDRAGNQPQHF.

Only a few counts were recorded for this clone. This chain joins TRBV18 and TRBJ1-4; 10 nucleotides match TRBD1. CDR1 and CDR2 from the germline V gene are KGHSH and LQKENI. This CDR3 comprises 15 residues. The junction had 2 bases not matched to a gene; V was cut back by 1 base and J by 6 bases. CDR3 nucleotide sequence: TGTGCCAGCTCACCACGGACAGGGGGAGATGAAAAACTGTTTTTT. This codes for CASSPRTGGDEKLFF. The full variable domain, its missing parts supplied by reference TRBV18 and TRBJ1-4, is NAGVMQNPRHLVRRRGQEARLRCSPMKGHSHVYWYRQLPEEGLKFMVYLQKENIIDESGMPKERFSAEFPKEGPSILRIQQVVRGDSAAYFCASSPRTGGDEKLFFGSGTQLSVL.

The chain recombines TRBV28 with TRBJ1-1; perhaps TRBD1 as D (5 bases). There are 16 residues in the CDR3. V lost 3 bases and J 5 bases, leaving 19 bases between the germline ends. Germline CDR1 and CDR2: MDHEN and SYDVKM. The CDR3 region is CASSLDVGAPGTEAFF. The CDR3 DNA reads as TGTGCCAGCAGTTTGGATGTAGGGGCCCCCGGGACTGAAGCTTTCTTT.

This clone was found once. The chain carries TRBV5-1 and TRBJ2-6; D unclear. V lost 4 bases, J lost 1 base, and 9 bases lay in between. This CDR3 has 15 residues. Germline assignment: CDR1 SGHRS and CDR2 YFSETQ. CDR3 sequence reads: CASSLDPSGANVLTF. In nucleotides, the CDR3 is TGCGCCAGCAGCCTAGATCCTTCTGGGGCCAACGTCCTGACTTTC.

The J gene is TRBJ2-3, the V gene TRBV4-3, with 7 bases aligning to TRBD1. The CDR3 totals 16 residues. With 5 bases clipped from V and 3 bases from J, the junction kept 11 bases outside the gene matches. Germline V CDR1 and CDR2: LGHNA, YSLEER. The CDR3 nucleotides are TGCGCCAGCAGCAAAACGGCTTCAGGGGGTACAGATACGCAGTATTTT. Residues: CASSKTASGGTDTQYF.

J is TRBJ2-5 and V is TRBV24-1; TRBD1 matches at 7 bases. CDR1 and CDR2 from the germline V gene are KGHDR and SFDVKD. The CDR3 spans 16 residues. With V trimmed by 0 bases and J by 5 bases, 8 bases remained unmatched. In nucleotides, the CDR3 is TGTGCCACCAGTGATTTGGGAAGGGGGCGTAGGGAGACCCAGTACTTC. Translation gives CATSDLGRGRRETQYF.

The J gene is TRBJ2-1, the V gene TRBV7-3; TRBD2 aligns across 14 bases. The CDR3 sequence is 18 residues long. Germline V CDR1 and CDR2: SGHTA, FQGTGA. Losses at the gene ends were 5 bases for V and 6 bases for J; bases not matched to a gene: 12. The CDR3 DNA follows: TGTGCCAGCAGCCCAGTGCCCTTGACTAGCGGGGGGGCCAATGAGCAGTTCTTC. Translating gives CASSPVPLTSGGANEQFF.

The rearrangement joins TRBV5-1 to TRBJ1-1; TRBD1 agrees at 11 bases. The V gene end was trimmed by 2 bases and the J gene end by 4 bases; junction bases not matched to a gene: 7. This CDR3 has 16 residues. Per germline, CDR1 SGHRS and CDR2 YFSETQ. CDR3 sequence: CASSFGQGAGGTEAFF. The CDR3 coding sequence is TGCGCCAGCAGCTTTGGACAGGGGGCAGGGGGCACTGAAGCTTTCTTT. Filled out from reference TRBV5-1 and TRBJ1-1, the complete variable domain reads KAGVTQTPRYLIKTRGQQVTLSCSPISGHRSVSWYQQTPGQGLQFLFEYFSETQRNKGNFPGRFSGRQFSNSRSEMNVSTLELGDSALYLCASSFGQGAGGTEAFFGQGTRLTVV.

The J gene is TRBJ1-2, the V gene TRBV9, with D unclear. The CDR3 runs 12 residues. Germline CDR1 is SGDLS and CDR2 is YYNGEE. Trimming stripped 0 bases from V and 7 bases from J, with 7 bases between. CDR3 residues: CASSVERFGYTF. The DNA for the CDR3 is TGTGCCAGCAGCGTAGAACGGTTTGGCTACACCTTC.

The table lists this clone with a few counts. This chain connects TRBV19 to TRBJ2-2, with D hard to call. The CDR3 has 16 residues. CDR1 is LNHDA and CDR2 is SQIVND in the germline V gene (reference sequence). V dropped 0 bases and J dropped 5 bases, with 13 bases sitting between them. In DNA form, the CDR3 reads TGTGCCAGTAGTATAGATCTCGGCGGAAGTACCGGGGAGCTGTTTTTT. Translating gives CASSIDLGGSTGELFF.

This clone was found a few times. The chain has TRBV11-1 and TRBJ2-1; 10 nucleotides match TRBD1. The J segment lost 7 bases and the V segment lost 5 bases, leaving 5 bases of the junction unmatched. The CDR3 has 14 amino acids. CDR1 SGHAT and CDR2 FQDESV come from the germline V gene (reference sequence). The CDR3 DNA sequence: TGTGCCAGCAGCCCGCGGGACAGGGGTAATGAGCAGTTCTTC. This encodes CASSPRDRGNEQFF.

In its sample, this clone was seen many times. The chain's CDR3 is CASIGTGGDFQYF. The DNA for the CDR3 is TGTGCCAGCATCGGGACAGGAGGGGACTTCCAGTACTTC. The chain links TRBV2 to TRBJ2-7, with 8 positions matching TRBD1. CDR3 length: 13 residues. The germline V gene has CDR1 SNHLY and CDR2 FYNNEI. The V and J ends lost 7 bases and 10 bases, in that order; junction bases with no gene match: 12.

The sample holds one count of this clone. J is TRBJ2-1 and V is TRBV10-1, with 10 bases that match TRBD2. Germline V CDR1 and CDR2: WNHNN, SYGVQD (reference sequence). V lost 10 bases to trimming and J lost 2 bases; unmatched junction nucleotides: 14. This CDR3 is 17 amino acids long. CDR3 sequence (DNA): TGCGCCATCCCTGAGGTCCTAGCGGGGGCCGCCTACAATGAGCAGTTCTTC. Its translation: CAIPEVLAGAAYNEQFF.

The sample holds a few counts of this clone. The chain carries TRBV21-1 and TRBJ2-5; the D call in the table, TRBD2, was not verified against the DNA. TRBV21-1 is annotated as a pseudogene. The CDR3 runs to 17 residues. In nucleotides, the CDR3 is TGTGCCAGCAGCAAATTGGGCGCGGGGGGGCCGATAGAGACCCAGTACTTC. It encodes CASSKLGAGGPIETQYF.

CDR3 sequence reads: CASSLFAAGLNIQYF. The CDR3 DNA sequence: TGTGCCAGCAGCTTATTCGCGGCGGGACTAAACATTCAGTACTTC. The chain has TRBV7-2 and TRBJ2-4; D might be TRBD2 (6 bases). The germline V and J ends were trimmed by 2 bases and 6 bases, with 14 bases remaining between them. Germline V CDR1 and CDR2: SGHTA, FQGNSA. CDR3 length equals 15 residues. The variable domain in full, completed from reference TRBV7-2 and TRBJ2-4, reads GAGVSQSPSNKVTEKGKDVELRCDPISGHTALYWYRQSLGQGLEFLIYFQGNSAPDKSGLPSDRFSAERTGGSVSTLTIQRTQQEDSAVYLCASSLFAAGLNIQYFGAGTRLSVL.

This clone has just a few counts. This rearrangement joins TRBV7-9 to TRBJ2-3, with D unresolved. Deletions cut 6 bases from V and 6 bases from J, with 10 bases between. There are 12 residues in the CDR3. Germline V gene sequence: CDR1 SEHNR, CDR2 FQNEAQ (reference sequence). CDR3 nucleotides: TGTGCCAGCAGTTTCCAGGTGGATACGCAGTATTTT. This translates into CASSFQVDTQYF. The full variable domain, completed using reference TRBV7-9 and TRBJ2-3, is DTGVSQNPRHKITKRGQNVTFRCDPISEHNRLYWYRQTLGQGPEFLTYFQNEAQLEKSRLLSDRFSAERPKGSFSTLEIQRTEQGDSAMYLCASSFQVDTQYFGPGTRLTVL.

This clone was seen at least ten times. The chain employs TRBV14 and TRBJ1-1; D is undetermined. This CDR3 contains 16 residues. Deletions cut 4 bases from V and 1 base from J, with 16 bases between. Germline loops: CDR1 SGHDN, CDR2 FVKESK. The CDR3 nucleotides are TGTGCCAGCAGCCCTCAAGATCGACTGGGGAACACTGAAGCTTTCTTT. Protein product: CASSPQDRLGNTEAFF.

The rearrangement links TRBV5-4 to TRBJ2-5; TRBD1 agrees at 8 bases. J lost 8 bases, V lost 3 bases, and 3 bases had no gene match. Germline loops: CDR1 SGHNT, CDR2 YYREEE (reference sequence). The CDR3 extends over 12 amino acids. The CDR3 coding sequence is TGTGCCAGCAGCTCCGGACAGGGAACCCAGTACTTC. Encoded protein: CASSSGQGTQYF.

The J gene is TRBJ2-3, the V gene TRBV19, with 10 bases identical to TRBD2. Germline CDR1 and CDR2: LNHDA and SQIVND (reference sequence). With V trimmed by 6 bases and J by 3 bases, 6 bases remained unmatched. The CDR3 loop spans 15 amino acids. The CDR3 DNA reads TGTGCCAGTAGCCAGCGGGGGGGCTGGACAGATACGCAGTATTTT. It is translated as CASSQRGGWTDTQYF.

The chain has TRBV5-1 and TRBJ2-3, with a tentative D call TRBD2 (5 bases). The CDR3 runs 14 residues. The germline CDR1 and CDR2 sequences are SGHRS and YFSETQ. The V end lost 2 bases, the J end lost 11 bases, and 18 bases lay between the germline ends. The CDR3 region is CASSLAGVGSGQYF. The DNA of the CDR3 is TGCGCCAGCAGCTTAGCCGGGGTAGGGTCGGGGCAGTATTTT.

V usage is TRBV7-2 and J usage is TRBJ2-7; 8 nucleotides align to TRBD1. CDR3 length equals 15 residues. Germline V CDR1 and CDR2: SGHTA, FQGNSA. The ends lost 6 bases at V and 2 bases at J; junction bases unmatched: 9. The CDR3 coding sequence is TGTGCCAGCAGTCCGGACAGGGCATCACCCTACGAGCAGTACTTC. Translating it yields CASSPDRASPYEQYF.

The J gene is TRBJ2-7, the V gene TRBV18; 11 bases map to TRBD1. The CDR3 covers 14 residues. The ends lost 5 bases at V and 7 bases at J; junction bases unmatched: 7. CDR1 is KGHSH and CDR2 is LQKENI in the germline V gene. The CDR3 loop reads CASSSGQGAREQYF. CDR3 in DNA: TGTGCCAGCTCATCAGGACAGGGGGCGAGAGAGCAGTACTTC.

CDR3 region: CASSHSLKAGGETQYF. CDR3 sequence (DNA): TGTGCCAGCAGCCATTCACTTAAAGCGGGGGGCGAGACCCAGTACTTC. The genes are TRBV3-1 (or the pseudogene TRBV3-2) and TRBJ2-5; 9 bases agree with TRBD2. The germline gives CDR1 LGHDT, CDR2 YNNKEL (reference sequence). The CDR3 loop spans 16 amino acids. The junction had 10 bases not matched to a gene; V was cut back by 3 bases and J by 5 bases.

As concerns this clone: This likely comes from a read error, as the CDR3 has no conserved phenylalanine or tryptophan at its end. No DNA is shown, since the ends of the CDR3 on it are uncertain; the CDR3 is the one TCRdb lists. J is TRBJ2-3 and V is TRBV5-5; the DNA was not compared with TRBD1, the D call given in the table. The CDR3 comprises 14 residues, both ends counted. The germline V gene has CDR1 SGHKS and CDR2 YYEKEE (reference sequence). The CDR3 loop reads CASSPQGGTGKPIS.

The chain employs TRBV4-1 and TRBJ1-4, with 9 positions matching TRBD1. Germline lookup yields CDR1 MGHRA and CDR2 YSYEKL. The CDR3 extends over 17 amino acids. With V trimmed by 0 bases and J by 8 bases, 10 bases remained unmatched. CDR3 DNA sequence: TGCGCCAGCAGCCAAGATGCTACCGGGACAGGGCGGGAAAAACTGTTTTTT. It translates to CASSQDATGTGREKLFF.

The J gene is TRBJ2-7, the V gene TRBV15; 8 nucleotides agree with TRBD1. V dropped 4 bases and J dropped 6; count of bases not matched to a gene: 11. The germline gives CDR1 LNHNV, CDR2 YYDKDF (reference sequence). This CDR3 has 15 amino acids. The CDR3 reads CATSISTGGGSEQYF. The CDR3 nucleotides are TGTGCCACCAGCATTAGTACAGGGGGTGGAAGCGAGCAGTACTTC.

The CDR3 bases are TGTGCCAGCAGTCCGGGACAGCCTGTTAATGAAAAACTGTTTTTT. Its protein product is CASSPGQPVNEKLFF. The chain carries TRBV6-5 and TRBJ1-4; 7 nucleotides match TRBD1. This CDR3 is 15 amino acids long. Trimming removed 5 bases from V and 4 bases from J; junction bases left unmatched: 7. From germline, CDR1 is MNHEY and CDR2 SVGAGI.

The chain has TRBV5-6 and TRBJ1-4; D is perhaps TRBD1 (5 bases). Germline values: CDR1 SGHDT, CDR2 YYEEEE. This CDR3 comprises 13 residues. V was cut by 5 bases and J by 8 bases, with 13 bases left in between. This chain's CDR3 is CASSTTGDEKLFF. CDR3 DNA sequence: TGTGCCAGCAGTACAACAGGAGACGAAAAACTGTTTTTT.

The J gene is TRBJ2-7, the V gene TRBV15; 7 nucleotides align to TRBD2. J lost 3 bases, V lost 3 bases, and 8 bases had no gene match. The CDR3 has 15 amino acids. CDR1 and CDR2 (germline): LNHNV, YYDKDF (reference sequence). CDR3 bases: TGTGCCACCAGCAGGGGGGGAGGGAGAGACTACGAGCAGTACTTC. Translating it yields CATSRGGGRDYEQYF.

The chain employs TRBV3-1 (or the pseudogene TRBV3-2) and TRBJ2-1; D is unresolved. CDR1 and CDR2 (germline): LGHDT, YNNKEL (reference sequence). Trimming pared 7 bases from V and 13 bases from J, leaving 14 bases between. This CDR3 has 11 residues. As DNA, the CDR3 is TGTGCCAGCAAGAGAGCCGAGATTCAGTTCTTC. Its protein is CASKRAEIQFF.

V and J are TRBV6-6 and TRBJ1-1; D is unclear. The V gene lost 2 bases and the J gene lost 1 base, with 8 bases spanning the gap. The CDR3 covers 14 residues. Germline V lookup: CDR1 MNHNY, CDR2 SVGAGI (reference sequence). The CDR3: CASSYIGENTEAFF. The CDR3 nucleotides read TGTGCCAGCAGTTACATCGGGGAGAACACTGAAGCTTTCTTT.